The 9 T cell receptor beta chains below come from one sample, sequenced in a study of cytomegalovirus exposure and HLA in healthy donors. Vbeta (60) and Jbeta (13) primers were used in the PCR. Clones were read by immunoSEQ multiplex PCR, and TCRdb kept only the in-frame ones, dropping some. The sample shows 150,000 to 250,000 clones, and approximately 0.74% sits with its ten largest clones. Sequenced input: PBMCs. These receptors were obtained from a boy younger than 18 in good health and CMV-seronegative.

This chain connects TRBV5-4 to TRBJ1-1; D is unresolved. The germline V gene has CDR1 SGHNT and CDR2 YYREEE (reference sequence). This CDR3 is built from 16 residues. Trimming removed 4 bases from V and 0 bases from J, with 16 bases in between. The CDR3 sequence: CASSPLGGSMNTEAFF. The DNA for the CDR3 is TGTGCCAGCAGCCCGCTCGGCGGATCCATGAACACTGAAGCTTTCTTT.

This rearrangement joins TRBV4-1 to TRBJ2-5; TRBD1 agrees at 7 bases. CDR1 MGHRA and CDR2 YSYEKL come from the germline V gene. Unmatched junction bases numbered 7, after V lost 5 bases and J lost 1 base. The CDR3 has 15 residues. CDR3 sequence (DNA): TGCGCCAGCAGCTACTCCGGGACAGCCCAAGAGACCCAGTACTTC. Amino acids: CASSYSGTAQETQYF.

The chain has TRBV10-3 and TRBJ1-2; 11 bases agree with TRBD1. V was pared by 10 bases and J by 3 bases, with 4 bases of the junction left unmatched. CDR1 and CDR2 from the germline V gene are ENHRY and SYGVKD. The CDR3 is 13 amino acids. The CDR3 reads CATEGQGDYGYTF. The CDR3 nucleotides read TGTGCCACCGAGGGACAGGGGGACTATGGCTACACCTTC.

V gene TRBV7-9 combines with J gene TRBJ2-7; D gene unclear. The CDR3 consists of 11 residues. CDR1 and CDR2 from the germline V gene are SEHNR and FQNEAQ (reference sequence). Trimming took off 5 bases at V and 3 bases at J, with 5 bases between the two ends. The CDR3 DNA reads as TGTGCCAGCAGCCAAATCTACGAGCAGTACTTC. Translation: CASSQIYEQYF.

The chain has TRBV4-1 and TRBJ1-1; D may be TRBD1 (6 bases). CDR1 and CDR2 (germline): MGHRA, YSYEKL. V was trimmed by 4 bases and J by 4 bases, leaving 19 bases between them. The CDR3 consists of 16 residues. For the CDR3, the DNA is TGCGCCAGCAGCCTTGAACAGGGCTCCCTGCGCACTGAAGCTTTCTTT. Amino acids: CASSLEQGSLRTEAFF.

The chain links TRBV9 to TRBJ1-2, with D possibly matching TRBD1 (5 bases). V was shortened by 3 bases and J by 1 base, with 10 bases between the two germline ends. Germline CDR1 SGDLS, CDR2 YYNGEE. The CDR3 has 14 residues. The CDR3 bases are TGTGCCAGCAGCGCAGTCGACAGTAACTATGGCTACACCTTC. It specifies CASSAVDSNYGYTF.

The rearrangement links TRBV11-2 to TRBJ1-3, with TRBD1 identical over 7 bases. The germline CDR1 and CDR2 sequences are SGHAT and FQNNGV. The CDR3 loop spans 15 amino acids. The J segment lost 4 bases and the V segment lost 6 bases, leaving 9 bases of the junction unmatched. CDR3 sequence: CASRPMTGSGNTIYF. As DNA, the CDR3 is TGTGCCAGCAGGCCCATGACAGGGTCCGGAAACACCATATATTTT.

CDR3 region: CASSSGTGGYTF. The CDR3 coding sequence is TGTGCCAGCAGCTCCGGGACAGGTGGCTACACCTTC. The rearrangement uses TRBV7-6 and TRBJ1-2, with TRBD1 matching over 8 bases. The germline gives CDR1 SGHVS, CDR2 FNYEAQ. V shed 4 bases and J 7 bases; nucleotides not matched to a gene: 2. CDR3 length: 12 residues.

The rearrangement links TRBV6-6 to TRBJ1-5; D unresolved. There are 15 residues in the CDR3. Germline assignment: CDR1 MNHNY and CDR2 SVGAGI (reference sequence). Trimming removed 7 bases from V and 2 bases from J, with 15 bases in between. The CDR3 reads CASTPARGGNQPQHF. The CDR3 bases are TGTGCCAGCACTCCCGCCCGGGGAGGCAATCAGCCCCAGCATTTT.